This TCR beta chain comes out of a study of blood T cell repertoires in COVID-19 (dated by TCRdb to the early 2020s). For the wider study: Samples covering the acute and convalescent phases of COVID-19 were provided by collaborators in the United States, Italy and Spain. Where HLA class I and class II types were available, the types were taken from metadata supplied by the sample provider, not from assay-based typing. The samples were drawn from two sources: the first 160 participants of the ongoing ImmuneRACE study, and fewer than 1,500 subjects contributed by 6 global collaborators. The sample metadata nearly always contained a de-identified subject ID, COVID-19 status, age in years and sex. The prospective study material was composed of cDNA or gDNA derived from T cells, B-cell-depleted T cells, or PBMCs. Subjects who had been exposed to COVID-19, were actively infected with it, or had recovered from it provided the deeply sampled blood TCRbeta repertoires that made up the dataset. A freely available public database, intended as a resource for researchers studying the immune response to SARS-CoV-2, is where the repertoires were released. On the study overall, not on this receptor specifically: Clinical and demographic metadata were provided uncurated, with the amount varying by source and participant.

In the prospective study, participants were about 18 to 90 years old, resided in approximately 25 geographic areas of the United States, and were enrolled through a virtual design. In the prospective study, participants were assigned to cohorts based on the clinical history participants reported in a screening survey and a study questionnaire. Recovered participants in ImmuneRACE Cohort 3 were defined by two consecutive negative NP/OP PCR tests, clearance by a healthcare professional, or resolution of symptoms. Each participant in the prospective study had whole blood, serum and a nasopharyngeal or oropharyngeal swab collected by mobile phlebotomists. Additional blood draws and questionnaires over an approximately 2-month period could optionally be provided by prospective study participants. Before DNA extraction, blood samples from the prospective study were shipped at room temperature or frozen.

Spanning cysteine to phenylalanine, the CDR3 consists of 18 amino acids. The read is trimmed to its CDR3 DNA, 54 bases read in frame from base 1. V is pruned by 4 bases and J by 2 bases, leaving 9 bases of the junction without a gene match. The germline V gene (reference sequence) supplies CDR1 MNHEY and CDR2 SMNVEV. TCRbeta CDR3 regions were amplified from genomic DNA by means of the immunoSEQ Assay, a bias-controlled multiplex PCR. Regarding the original processing steps: Nucleated cell counts per sample were estimated from amplification of reference gene primers within the assay. To quantify the absolute abundance of each unique TCRbeta CDR3 rearrangement, sequence reads were collapsed and filtered. For each sample, productive Simpson clonality was calculated as the square root of Simpson's diversity index across productive rearrangements. TCRdb provides this immuneACCESS table in a form limited to in-frame rearrangements. Some clones are lacking; in checked studies, under half of them reflect an unresolved V gene, and why the rest are absent is not known. V and J calls and clone size come straight from that table; D and trimming were deduced from the DNA. The sample profile shows about 300,000 clones; about 93% of them were found once. 1.1% of the sample is taken by the ten largest.

Worth noting for this clone: The antigen this receptor binds is unknown. It has no much larger one-base neighbor in the sample; base qualities were not kept.

This chain joins TRBV27 to TRBJ2-7; TRBD2 lines up with 15 middle nucleotides. The sample taken for sequencing was PBMCs or T cells enriched from blood (not recorded which). The sequence derives from a woman in her thirties who had recovered from COVID-19. CDR3 loop: CASSYLGTSGRSPYEQYF. In nucleotide form, the sequence is TGTGCCAGCAGTTACCTCGGGACTAGCGGGAGGTCTCCCTACGAGCAGTACTTC.